One sample yielded the 4 T cell receptor beta chains listed below, sequenced in a study of T cell repertoires in cytomegalovirus infection. For these receptors, no antigen is known. MiXCR was run by TCRdb on the reads, yielding one entry per CDR3 protein. The table shows about 310,000 distinct CDR3 sequences, with 20% to 30% occurring only once. The starting material was cultured PBMCs, obtained from culture after CMV antigen stimulation. The receptors stem from a human donor in good health (CMV status not recorded). Some clones in this sample may be carry-over from other donors' samples.

The rearrangement uses TRBV28 and TRBJ2-3; unclear D gene. Germline V gene sequence: CDR1 MDHEN, CDR2 SYDVKM. CDR3 length equals 13 residues. The ends were cut back, 6 bases at V and 8 bases at J, with 15 bases in the middle. CDR3 nucleotide sequence: TGTGCCAGCAGCCCCCGTTGGCCGGTTACGCAGTATTTT. This encodes CASSPRWPVTQYF.

This clonotype was detected many times. This chain joins TRBV4-1 and TRBJ1-2, with D possibly matching TRBD1 (6 bases). V lost 4 bases and J lost 4, with 13 bases in between. The CDR3 contains 14 residues. Germline-derived CDR1 and CDR2 are MGHRA and YSYEKL. The CDR3 DNA is TGCGCCAGCAGCCCTTGGACAGAAGCCTATGGCTACACCTTC. This sequence encodes CASSPWTEAYGYTF.

This clonotype has at least ten counts. The rearrangement links TRBV7-2 to TRBJ1-6, with D possibly being TRBD1 (6 bases). V was pared by 4 bases and J by 13 bases, with 11 bases between. Germline V CDR1 and CDR2: SGHTA, FQGNSA. This CDR3 has 12 residues. The CDR3 sequence: CASSSDRRPLHF. CDR3 coding DNA: TGTGCCAGCAGCTCCGACAGGCGCCCCCTCCACTTT.

The rearrangement joins TRBV11-3 to TRBJ2-5; 10 bases line up with TRBD2. The germline V gene has CDR1 SGHNT and CDR2 YENEEA. V trimming: 3 bases; J trimming: 3 bases; junction bases outside the gene matches: 4. This CDR3 has 15 amino acids. The CDR3 loop reads CASSFGLAGEETQYF. CDR3 DNA sequence: TGTGCCAGCAGCTTCGGCCTAGCGGGAGAAGAGACCCAGTACTTC.